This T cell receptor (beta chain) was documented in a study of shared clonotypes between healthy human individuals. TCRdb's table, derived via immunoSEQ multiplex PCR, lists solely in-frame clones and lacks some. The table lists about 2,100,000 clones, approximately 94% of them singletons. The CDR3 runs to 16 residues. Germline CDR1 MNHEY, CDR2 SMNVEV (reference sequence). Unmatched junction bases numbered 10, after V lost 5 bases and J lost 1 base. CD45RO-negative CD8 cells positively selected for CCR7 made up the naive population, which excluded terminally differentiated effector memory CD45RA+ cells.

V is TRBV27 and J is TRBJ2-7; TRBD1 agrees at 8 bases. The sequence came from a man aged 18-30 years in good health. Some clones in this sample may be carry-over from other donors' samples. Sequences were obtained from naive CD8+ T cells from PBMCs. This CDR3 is CASSSSTGVISYEQYF. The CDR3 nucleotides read TGTGCCAGCAGTAGTTCGACAGGGGTGATTTCCTACGAGCAGTACTTC.